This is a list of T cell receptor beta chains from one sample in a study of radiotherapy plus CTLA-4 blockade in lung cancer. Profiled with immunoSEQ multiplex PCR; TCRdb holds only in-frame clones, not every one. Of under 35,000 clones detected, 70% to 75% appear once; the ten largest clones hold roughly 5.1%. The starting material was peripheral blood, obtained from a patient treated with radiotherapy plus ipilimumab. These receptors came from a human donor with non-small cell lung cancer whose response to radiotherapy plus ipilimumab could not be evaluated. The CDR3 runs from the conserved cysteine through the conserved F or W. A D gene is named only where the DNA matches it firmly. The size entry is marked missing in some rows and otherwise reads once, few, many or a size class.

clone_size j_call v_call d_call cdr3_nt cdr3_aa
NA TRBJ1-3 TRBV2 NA TGTGCCAGCAGTCGGAGCGGAGGTTTCGCTGGAAACACCATATATTTT CASSRSGGFAGNTIYF
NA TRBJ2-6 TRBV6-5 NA TGTGCCAGCAGTTCTATAAAGGGGGCCAACGTCCTGACTTTC CASSSIKGANVLTF
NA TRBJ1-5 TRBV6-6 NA TGTGCCAGCAGAGAACTACAGCCCCAGCATTTT CASRELQPQHF
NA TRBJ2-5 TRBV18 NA TGTGCCAGCTCACCGGCCGGGACTTCCCAAGAGACCCAGTACTTC CASSPAGTSQETQYF
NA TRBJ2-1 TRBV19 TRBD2 TGTGCCAGCAGAACGGGACTAGCGTCATACAATGAGCAGTTCTTC CASRTGLASYNEQFF
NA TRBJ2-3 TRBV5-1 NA TGCGCCAGCAGCTTGGGCGGAGGCCCTAGCACAGATACGCAGTATTTT CASSLGGGPSTDTQYF
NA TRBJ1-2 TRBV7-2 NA TGTGCCAGCAGCTTAACCTCGACAAGGCCTGGCTACACCTTC CASSLTSTRPGYTF
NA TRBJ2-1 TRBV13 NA TGTGCCAGCAGCTTAAATACTAATGAGCAGTTCTTC CASSLNTNEQFF
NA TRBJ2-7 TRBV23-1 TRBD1 TGCGCCAGCCCCGGACAGGGAAGCTCCTACGAGCAGTACTTC CASPGQGSSYEQYF
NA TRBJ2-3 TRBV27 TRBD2 TGTGCCAGCAGTTCGACTAGCTGGAGCACAGATACGCAGTATTTT CASSSTSWSTDTQYF
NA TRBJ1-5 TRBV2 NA TGTGCCAGCAGTAGCCAAATTTATCAGCCCCAGCATTTT CASSSQIYQPQHF
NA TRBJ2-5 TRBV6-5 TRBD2 TGTGCCAGCAGTTCCGCTCTAGCGGGAACGGAGACCCAGTACTTC CASSSALAGTETQYF
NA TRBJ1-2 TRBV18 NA TGTGCCAGCTCGGAGGGGGGGAACTATGGCTACACCTTC CASSEGGNYGYTF
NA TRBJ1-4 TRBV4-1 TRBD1 TGCGCCAGCAGCCAAGCAGGGGGTTATAGGGAAAAACTGTTTTTT CASSQAGGYREKLFF
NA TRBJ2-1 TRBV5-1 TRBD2 TGCGCCAGCAGCCCGGGACTAGCGGGAGAAGGGGAGCAGTTCTTC CASSPGLAGEGEQFF
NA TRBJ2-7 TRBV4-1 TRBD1 TGCGCCAGCAGCCAAGATCCGGGGACAGGGGGAAACGAGCAGTACTTC CASSQDPGTGGNEQYF
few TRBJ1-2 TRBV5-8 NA TGTGCCAGCAGCTTGGGTGGACTATTGGGGTTCAACTATGGCTACACCTTC CASSLGGLLGFNYGYTF
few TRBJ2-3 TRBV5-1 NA TGCGCCAGCAGCTTTAGACAGGCCCCAGATACGCAGTATTTT CASSFRQAPDTQYF
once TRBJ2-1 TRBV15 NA TGTGCCACCAGCTTTGGGGCAGGGTATGAGCAGTTCTTC CATSFGAGYEQFF
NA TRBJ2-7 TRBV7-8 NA TGTGCCAGCAGCTTAGCCGTGGCAGGAGGGACGAATGGCGAGCAGTACTTC CASSLAVAGGTNGEQYF
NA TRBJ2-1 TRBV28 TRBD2 TGTGCCAGCACCCTTAGCGGGGGGCCCTCCTACAATGAGCAGTTCTTC CASTLSGGPSYNEQFF
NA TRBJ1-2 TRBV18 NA TGTGCCAGCTCACCCGGATTGGGGCCCTCGTCTGGCTACACCTTC CASSPGLGPSSGYTF
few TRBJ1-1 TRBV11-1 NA TGTGCCAGCAGCTTGTCAGGGGCCACTGAAGCTTTCTTT CASSLSGATEAFF
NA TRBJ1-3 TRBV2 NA TGTGCCAGCCGGACATCTGGAAACACCATATATTTT CASRTSGNTIYF
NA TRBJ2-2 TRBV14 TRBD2 TGTGCCAGCAGCCATCATAGCGGGAGGGCCGGAACCGGGGAGCTGTTTTTT CASSHHSGRAGTGELFF
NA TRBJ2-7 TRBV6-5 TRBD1 TGTGCCAGCAGTTACGGAGGGACAGGGGTAGACGAGCAGTACTTC CASSYGGTGVDEQYF
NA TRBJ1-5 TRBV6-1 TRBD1 TGTGCCAGCAAGCTAGAAACAGGGGATCAGCCCCAGCATTTT CASKLETGDQPQHF
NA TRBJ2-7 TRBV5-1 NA TGCGCCAGCAGCCTCTATCCCGGCGAGCAGTACTTC CASSLYPGEQYF
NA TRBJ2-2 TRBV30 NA TGTGCCTGGAGTAGCCGGGAGCTGTTTTTT CAWSSRELFF
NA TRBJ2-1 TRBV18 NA TGTGCCAGCTCACCACTGAGGGAGGCCTACAATGAGCAGTTCTTC CASSPLREAYNEQFF
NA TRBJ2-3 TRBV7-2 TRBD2 TGTGCCAGCAGCTTAGTCCCCTCGGGACTAGCGGGGCGCACAGATACGCAGTATTTT CASSLVPSGLAGRTDTQYF
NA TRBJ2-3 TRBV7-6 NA TGTGCCAGCAGCTCCCGGCGGTCCGGAGATACGCAGTATTTT CASSSRRSGDTQYF
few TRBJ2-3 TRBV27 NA TGTGCCAGCAGTTTATCGGCGGGACGTAGCACAGATACGCAGTATTTT CASSLSAGRSTDTQYF
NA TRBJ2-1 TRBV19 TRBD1 TGTGCCAGTAGTATAGAGGGGACAGGGTACAATGAGCAGTTCTTC CASSIEGTGYNEQFF
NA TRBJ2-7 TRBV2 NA TGTGCCAGCAGTGCACGGTCAAGCTCCTACGAGCAGTACTTC CASSARSSSYEQYF
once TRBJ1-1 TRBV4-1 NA TGCGCCAGCAGCCGTGGGGCAGGTGTCCAGGTGAACACTGAAGCTTTCTTT CASSRGAGVQVNTEAFF
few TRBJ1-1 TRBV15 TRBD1 TGTGCCACCAGCAGAGATCGACAGGGGGCACTGGGGACTGAAGCTTTCTTT CATSRDRQGALGTEAFF
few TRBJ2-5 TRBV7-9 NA TGTGCCAGCAGCAGCAGCCGGGTCCTAGAGACCCAGTACTTC CASSSSRVLETQYF
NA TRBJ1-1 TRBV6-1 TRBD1 TGTGCCAGCAGAAGGGACAGGTCCGACACTGAAGCTTTCTTT CASRRDRSDTEAFF
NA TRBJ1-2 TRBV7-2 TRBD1 TGTGCCAGCAGCAGACGGACAGGGGAAGATGGCTACACCTTC CASSRRTGEDGYTF
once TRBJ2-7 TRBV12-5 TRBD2 TGTGCTAGTGGTTTGGTACGGGAGGGCCTTTGGGAGCAGTACTTC CASGLVREGLWEQYF
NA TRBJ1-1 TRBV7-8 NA TGTGCCAGCAGCCCCCACTTCGGGGTAGTGACGAACACTGAAGCTTTCTTT CASSPHFGVVTNTEAFF
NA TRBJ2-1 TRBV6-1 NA TGTGCCAGCAACTACTACAATGAGCAGTTCTTC CASNYYNEQFF
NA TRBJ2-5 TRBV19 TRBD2 TGTGCCACCGCCGGGACTAGCGACAATCAAGAGACCCAGTACTTC CATAGTSDNQETQYF
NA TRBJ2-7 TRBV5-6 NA TGTGCCAGCAGCTTTAGGGCTCGGGATGCGGTGCAGTACTTC CASSFRARDAVQYF
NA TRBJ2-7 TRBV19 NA TGTGCCAGTAGTATCGGACGGGAGTCCTACGAGCAGTACTTC CASSIGRESYEQYF
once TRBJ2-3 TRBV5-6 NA TGTGCCAGCAGCTTAGGGGGTCACTCAGATACGCAGTATTTT CASSLGGHSDTQYF
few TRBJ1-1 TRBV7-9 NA TGTGCCAGCAGCTATGACAGCTACACTGAAGCTTTCTTT CASSYDSYTEAFF
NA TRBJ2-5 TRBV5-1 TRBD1 TGCGCCAGCAGCCCAGGGACAGGGCGAGAGACCCAGTACTTC CASSPGTGRETQYF
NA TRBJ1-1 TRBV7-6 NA TGTGCCAGGAGGGAAGCGACGGCGAACACTGAAGCTTTCTTT CARREATANTEAFF